This record looks at one TCR beta chain sequence and its context. The antigen is undetermined. For repertoire sequencing, the TCR beta CDR3 regions were amplified from RNA transcripts. Scientists carried out first-round RT-PCR using HTBI primers and then a second-round multiplex PCR. A single record per CDR3 protein comes from TCRdb applying MiXCR to the multiplex PCR reads. The sample yields almost 750,000 distinct CDR3 sequences, 35% to 50% seen once. The data were taken from a study of Graves' ophthalmopathy and Graves' hyperthyroidism. Study-level results: Also, most clonotypes expanded in the thyroid above 0.001 frequency appeared in blood.

After removal of 9 bases from V and 2 bases from J, the junction contained 0 bases not matched to a gene. Germline-derived CDR1 and CDR2 are ENHRY and SYGVKD. CDR3 length: 12 amino acids. The sample was peripheral blood. The sequence was collected from an adult man with Graves' ophthalmopathy. The rearrangement links TRBV10-3 to TRBJ2-5; 10 bases match TRBD1. The CDR3 DNA reads TGTGCCATGGGACAGGGGCAAGAGACCCAGTACTTC. It codes for CAMGQGQETQYF.